This TCR beta chain was recorded in a study of Graves' ophthalmopathy and Graves' hyperthyroidism (dated by TCRdb to 2016 to 2019). In the study overall: Stable hyperthyroidism was defined as no progression to ophthalmopathy within 18 months of follow-up. To tell Graves' ophthalmopathy apart from Graves' hyperthyroidism, and to predict which patients would progress to ophthalmopathy, the study relied on TCR beta repertoire signatures. In total, under 150 blood samples were TCR-sequenced: under 45 ophthalmopathy, some 72 hyperthyroidism and around 17 hyperthyroidism-to-ophthalmopathy patients. To explore V-J signatures distinguishing ophthalmopathy from hyperthyroidism, a discovery set of about a hundred patients (about 41 ophthalmopathy, roughly 55 stable hyperthyroidism) was enrolled. An independent validation cohort was composed of about 20 hyperthyroidism patients and 17 patients who later progressed from hyperthyroidism to ophthalmopathy. T-cell repertoires of thyroid tissue and blood were compared in over five hyperthyroidism patients. Following sample collection, hyperthyroidism patients were given methimazole at a starting dose of 30 mg daily, and ophthalmopathy patients were given high-dose intravenous methylprednisolone.

Points the paper makes about the study in general: In validation, the model predicted ophthalmopathy progression with 55% to 71% sensitivity and approximately 75% specificity; roughly 11 predicted patients were CT-confirmed with GO in a median of approximately six months. Most expanded thyroid clonotypes with a frequency above 0.001 also appeared in blood, which suggests that blood repertoires may reflect the immune response in the thyroid. Sample size was not statistically predetermined, and group allocation was not concealed from the investigators. Ophthalmopathy was separated from stable hyperthyroidism by the 13-signature model with 85% to 90% sensitivity and around 81% specificity in cross-validation and with 80%/75% in the test set.

Between the V and J ends, shortened by 0 bases and 5 bases respectively, the junction contains 14 bases. According to the germline V gene (reference sequence), CDR1 reads DFQATT and CDR2 reads SNEGSKA. The CDR3, cysteine through phenylalanine, is 16 amino acids long. Only the CDR3 portion is preserved as DNA: 48 bases, with reading frame beginning at the first base. This clonotype was picked up many times. Its recognized antigen is unknown. No base quality information exists; no much larger clone differs at one position. For repertoire sequencing, TCR beta CDR3 regions were amplified from RNA transcripts. A first-round RT-PCR used HTBI primers with the Qiagen OneStep RT-PCR kit, followed by a second-round multiplex PCR, size selection and purification. The libraries underwent paired-end sequencing with 100 bp reads on an Illumina HiSeq2000. Under the source paper's analysis protocol: SOAPnuke was used for read processing, and reads with adapters, uncalled bases, a mean Phred below 15, or no exact constant-primer or identifier match were discarded. COPE v1.2.5 was used to merge high-quality paired reads. Unique nucleotide sequences were defined as clonotypes and aligned to IMGT TRB V, D and J references using MiTCR v1.1. The analysis was limited to V-J combinations with a frequency above 0.0001, which together covered 99.2% of repertoires. For each V-J combination, a TCR clonal expansion and chaos score was defined as the ratio of F50 clonal expansion to chaos observed in the TCRdist matrix. Features were reduced by Welch's t-statistics and random forest to over ten V-J combinations, which fed a naive Bayes classifier. The similarity between thyroid and blood repertoires was quantified using the Morisita-Horn index. Starting from the raw public reads, TCRdb applied fastp trimming at Q25, assembled clones with MiXCR and retained in-frame beta chains. Rows matching on CDR3 protein sequence are summarized as one entry with the most common DNA and genes. TCRdb's processing, not the authors', yielded these V and J calls. Across this sample there are approximately 1.2 million distinct CDR3 sequences, with about two fifths seen only once. Jointly, the top ten make up 11% of the sample.

Hyperthyroidism patients were newly diagnosed, with disease duration under 2 months, and aged 18 to 65 years. Patients with other autoimmune diseases, uncontrolled infections, pregnancy or lactation were excluded. Clinical symptoms, serum thyroxine, TRAb, thyroid ultrasound and orbital computed tomography formed the basis of the diagnosis. Total RNA was extracted with Trizol reagent and quality-checked on an Agilent 2100 Bioanalyzer. The source material was peripheral blood or thyroid tissue (not recorded which). This TCR was sampled from an adult man with Graves' hyperthyroidism. The chain is encoded by TRBV20-1 joined to TRBJ1-6; a tentative D match to TRBD1 spans 6 bases. The CDR3 loop reads CSARESGRGDNSPLHF. The bases are TGCAGTGCTAGAGAGTCGGGCAGGGGTGATAATTCACCCCTCCACTTT.